This is a list of T cell receptor beta chains from one sample in a study of control samples from healthy donors and cancer patients. Sequencing was performed with immunoSEQ multiplex PCR; in TCRdb, only in-frame clones are kept and a portion is missing. Of roughly 130,000 clones in the sample, 80% to 95% are singletons; the top ten hold more than 2%. Sequenced material: blood. Receptors originate from a man between 18 and 35 years old in good health. CDR3s include the opening cysteine and the closing phenylalanine or tryptophan. A D gene is named only where the DNA matches it firmly. The size of a clone is reported for some rows only, either as once, few or many, or as a class for expanded clones.

J gene	V gene	D gene	clone size	CDR3 protein	CDR3 DNA
TRBJ2-3	TRBV9	.	.	CASSHPLDSTSTDTQYF	TGTGCCAGCAGTCACCCACTGGACTCAACTAGCACAGATACGCAGTATTTT
TRBJ2-3	TRBV11-2	.	.	CASSLEIPDTQYF	TGTGCCAGCAGCTTAGAGATTCCAGATACGCAGTATTTT
TRBJ2-7	TRBV4-1	.	.	CASSQEGGTYEQYF	TGCGCCAGCAGCCAAGAGGGCGGAACCTACGAGCAGTACTTC
TRBJ2-5	TRBV6-2/TRBV6-3	.	.	CASSYQGPETQYF	TGTGCCAGCAGTTACCAGGGCCCAGAGACCCAGTACTTC
TRBJ2-7	TRBV5-1	.	.	CASSSGPPSYEQYF	TGCGCCAGCAGCTCAGGACCCCCATCCTACGAGCAGTACTTC
TRBJ2-5	TRBV6-1	.	.	CASSEGRVDKRPQYF	TGTGCCAGCAGTGAAGGAAGGGTAGACAAGAGACCCCAGTACTTC
TRBJ2-1	TRBV7-9	TRBD2	.	CASSPGGLAAYNEQFF	TGTGCCAGCAGCCCAGGGGGACTAGCGGCCTACAATGAGCAGTTCTTC
TRBJ2-3	TRBV9	.	.	CASSVGGSGAYTDTQYF	TGTGCCAGCAGCGTAGGAGGGTCAGGGGCCTACACAGATACGCAGTATTTT
TRBJ2-2	TRBV6-1	.	.	CASSVGGALRTGELFF	TGTGCCAGCAGTGTGGGTGGGGCATTACGGACCGGGGAGCTGTTTTTT
TRBJ1-6	TRBV2	.	.	CASSVSAAGDNSPLHF	TGTGCCAGCAGTGTTTCGGCAGCGGGGGATAATTCACCCCTCCACTTT
TRBJ1-2	TRBV5-1	.	few	CASSLENINYGYTF	TGCGCCAGCAGCTTGGAGAACATTAACTATGGCTACACCTTC
TRBJ2-3	TRBV7-2	.	.	CASSLAGSLADTQYF	TGTGCCAGCAGCTTAGCCGGGTCCCTTGCAGATACGCAGTATTTT
TRBJ1-1	TRBV28	TRBD1	.	CASSLGTANTEAFF	TGTGCCAGCAGCTTAGGGACAGCGAACACTGAAGCTTTCTTT
TRBJ1-6	TRBV7-3	TRBD1	few	CASSSGQPNSPLHF	TGTGCCAGCAGCTCGGGACAGCCGAATTCACCCCTCCACTTT
TRBJ2-6	TRBV30	TRBD1	.	CALTRQGRMGGANVLTF	TGTGCCCTAACGCGACAGGGAAGGATGGGTGGGGCCAACGTCCTGACTTTC
TRBJ1-2	TRBV11-2	TRBD1	.	CASSLGQGWFYTF	TGTGCCAGCAGCCTCGGACAGGGTTGGTTCTACACCTTC
TRBJ1-2	TRBV6-5	TRBD1	once	CASSSTGVSYGYTF	TGTGCCAGCAGTTCGACAGGGGTGAGCTATGGCTACACCTTC
TRBJ2-3	TRBV2	TRBD1	.	CASRSKQGATQYF	TGTGCCAGCAGGTCTAAGCAGGGGGCTACGCAGTATTTT
TRBJ2-1	TRBV6-4	TRBD2	.	CASSDSTSGGANEQFF	TGTGCCAGCAGTGACTCGACTAGCGGGGGGGCCAATGAGCAGTTCTTC
TRBJ1-1	TRBV30	.	.	CAWSQDRDTEAFF	TGTGCCTGGAGTCAGGATCGGGACACTGAAGCTTTCTTT
TRBJ1-1	TRBV11-3	.	.	CASSRDSEAFF	TGTGCCAGCAGCCGTGACAGCGAAGCTTTCTTT
TRBJ2-1	TRBV4-1	.	.	CASSQGWGSGSYNEQFF	TGCGCCAGCAGCCAAGGGTGGGGTAGCGGTTCCTACAATGAGCAGTTCTTC
TRBJ2-2	TRBV5-6	.	.	CASSFNTGELFF	TGTGCCAGCAGCTTTAACACCGGGGAGCTGTTTTTT
TRBJ2-1	TRBV7-2	.	once	CASSLGTPYNEQFF	TGTGCCAGCAGCTTGGGGACGCCTTACAATGAGCAGTTCTTC
TRBJ2-5	TRBV11-3	.	.	CASSLRAGGIQETQYF	TGTGCCAGCAGCTTACGGGCCGGAGGGATACAAGAGACCCAGTACTTC
TRBJ1-4	TRBV19	TRBD1	.	CASSMGRQGAEKLFF	TGTGCCAGTAGTATGGGGAGGCAGGGGGCAGAAAAACTGTTTTTT
TRBJ2-1	TRBV2	TRBD2	.	CASSVAGGPYEQFF	TGTGCCAGCAGTGTGGCGGGGGGGCCCTATGAGCAGTTCTTC
TRBJ1-3	TRBV5-4	.	.	CASSPVGGNTIYF	TGTGCCAGCAGCCCCGTCGGGGGAAACACCATATATTTT
TRBJ1-5	TRBV6-6	.	.	CASSLGFSNQPQHF	TGTGCCAGCAGTTTGGGGTTTAGCAATCAGCCCCAGCATTTT
TRBJ2-1	TRBV9	.	.	CASSVGSQDEQFF	TGTGCCAGCAGCGTGGGGTCCCAAGATGAGCAGTTCTTC
TRBJ1-3	TRBV7-9	.	.	CASSLATGMGNTIYF	TGTGCCAGCAGCTTAGCCACAGGGATGGGAAACACCATATATTTT
TRBJ2-2	TRBV19	.	.	CASSIVSSGAGELFF	TGTGCCAGTAGTATAGTCAGCTCGGGGGCCGGGGAGCTGTTTTTT
TRBJ1-2	TRBV24-1	.	.	CATSDLGGVHLGNTF	TGTGCCACCAGTGATCTAGGGGGAGTCCACCTTGGTAACACCTTC
TRBJ1-1	TRBV4-1	.	.	CASSQGPTVEGTEAFF	TGCGCCAGCAGCCAGGGGCCGACAGTCGAGGGCACTGAAGCTTTCTTT
TRBJ1-4	TRBV28	TRBD1	.	CASTPDRVAPATNEKLFF	TGTGCCAGCACTCCGGACAGGGTGGCACCAGCAACTAATGAAAAACTGTTTTTT
TRBJ2-3	TRBV2	.	few	CASSEPTWDTDTQYF	TGTGCCAGCAGTGAACCTACCTGGGACACAGATACGCAGTATTTT
TRBJ1-5	TRBV2	.	.	CASSEPGISNQPQHF	TGTGCCAGCAGTGAACCCGGGATCAGCAATCAGCCCCAGCATTTT
TRBJ2-5	TRBV7-9	TRBD2	.	CASSRLAGETQYF	TGTGCCAGCAGCCGACTAGCGGGAGAGACCCAGTACTTC
TRBJ1-1	TRBV3-1/TRBV3-2	TRBD1	once	CASSQDRTGLYAFF	TGTGCCAGCAGCCAAGATCGGACAGGGTTGTATGCTTTCTTT
TRBJ1-1	TRBV30	.	.	CAWNSFMNTEAFF	TGTGCCTGGAACAGCTTCATGAACACTGAAGCTTTCTTT
TRBJ1-5	TRBV6-5	.	once	CASEAGSRGNQPQHF	TGTGCCAGCGAAGCGGGGAGTCGTGGCAATCAGCCCCAGCATTTT
TRBJ2-5	TRBV5-5	TRBD1	.	CASSPRTGGAGRQETQYF	TGTGCCAGCAGCCCAAGGACAGGGGGCGCAGGGCGTCAAGAGACCCAGTACTTC
TRBJ2-3	TRBV6-5	TRBD2	.	CASSSSSGADTQYF	TGTGCCAGCAGTTCGTCTAGCGGGGCAGATACGCAGTATTTT
TRBJ2-1	TRBV4-1	.	.	CASSQVTVGTNEQFF	TGCGCCAGCAGCCAAGTCACAGTAGGAACCAATGAGCAGTTCTTC
TRBJ1-1	TRBV12-5	.	.	CASGKENTEAFF	TGTGCTAGTGGCAAAGAGAACACTGAAGCTTTCTTT
TRBJ2-3	TRBV6-5	.	.	CASSYFDLRDTQYF	TGTGCCAGCAGTTATTTCGACTTGCGGGATACGCAGTATTTT
TRBJ2-5	TRBV7-3	TRBD2	.	CASSKPGGRGKETQYF	TGTGCCAGCAGTAAACCGGGCGGGCGGGGGAAAGAGACCCAGTACTTC
TRBJ2-5	TRBV7-9	.	.	CASSNLYDSAQGTQYF	TGTGCCAGCAGCAATCTCTATGACTCCGCTCAGGGGACCCAGTACTTC
TRBJ1-6	TRBV27	.	.	CASSLWGSSYNSPLHF	TGTGCCAGCAGTTTATGGGGGAGCTCCTATAATTCACCCCTCCACTTT
TRBJ2-2	TRBV24-1	TRBD1	.	CATSAGTGILMGELFF	TGTGCCACCAGCGCCGGGACAGGGATCCTCATGGGGGAGCTGTTTTTT